A single sample is the source of the 17 T cell receptor beta chains below, sequenced in a study of CD8+CD57+ T cells in acquired aplastic anemia. The template used for profiling TCR beta VDJ and CDR3 was genomic DNA. TCRdb re-called the reads with MiXCR, one entry per CDR3 protein. The sample yields 220,000 or so distinct CDR3 sequences, less than 75% seen once. Flow cytometry had shown expanded CD8+CD57+ cells in the patients chosen for sequencing. Sequencing was carried out using sorted CD4+, CD8+, or CD8+CD57+ T cells (not recorded which) from PBMCs. These receptors all come from a human donor with aplastic anemia.

J is TRBJ1-2 and V is TRBV7-9, with a weak D call TRBD1 (6 bases). Per the germline V gene, CDR1 is SEHNR and CDR2 is FQNEAQ (reference sequence). V lost 3 bases, J lost 5 bases, and 13 bases lay in between. The CDR3 has 14 residues. The CDR3 bases are TGTGCCAGCAGCTTCACAGGGAAGGGGTATGGCTACACCTTC. It yields the protein CASSFTGKGYGYTF.

CDR3 loop: CSACPAGNNEQFF. DNA for the CDR3: TGCAGCGCCTGCCCAGCGGGAAACAATGAGCAGTTCTTC. The chain recombines TRBV29-1 with TRBJ2-1; 7 bases fit TRBD2. The V gene's germline CDR1 is SQVTM and CDR2 ANQGSEA. The CDR3 covers 13 residues. Trimming removed 7 bases from V and 5 bases from J; junction bases left unmatched: 8.

Worth noting for this clonotype: A much larger clone sits a single nucleotide away, making a read error possible. The chain couples TRBV6-1 to TRBJ1-3, with D perhaps TRBD1 (5 bases). The CDR3 contains 15 residues. The V and J ends lost 5 bases and 4 bases respectively, with 15 bases between them. Germline assignment: CDR1 MNHNS and CDR2 SASEGT. The CDR3 loop reads CASSLDQGAGNTIYF. DNA of the CDR3: TGTGCCAGCAGTTTGGACCAGGGAGCCGGAAACACCATATATTTT.

In this sample, this clonotype turned up many times. The chain employs TRBV5-5 and TRBJ2-7; D gene unclear. Per germline, CDR1 SGHKS and CDR2 YYEKEE (reference sequence). V was clipped by 0 bases and J by 2 bases, with 6 bases between them. The CDR3 contains 13 residues. The CDR3 protein is CASSLGTTYEQYF. For the CDR3, the DNA is TGTGCCAGCAGCTTGGGCACAACCTACGAGCAGTACTTC.

Here the CDR3 DNA reads TGTGCCACCAGTGATCTTGGCACTGAAGCTTTCTTT. Amino acids: CATSDLGTEAFF. The chain joins TRBV24-1 to TRBJ1-1; D unresolved. Trimming stripped 3 bases from V and 4 bases from J, with 5 bases between. Germline values: CDR1 KGHDR, CDR2 SFDVKD. CDR3 length: 12 residues.

This clonotype is a singleton in its sample. V and J are TRBV9 and TRBJ1-2; weak D call: TRBD1 (5 bases). Germline V gene data show CDR1 as SGDLS and CDR2 as YYNGEE. The length of the CDR3 is 15 residues. Trimming pared 0 bases from V and 5 bases from J, leaving 14 bases between. The chain's CDR3 is CASSVAQDKRYGYTF. Here the CDR3 DNA reads TGTGCCAGCAGCGTAGCCCAGGACAAGCGGTATGGCTACACCTTC.

V usage is TRBV24-1 and J usage is TRBJ1-2; possible D gene TRBD1, 6 bases. The CDR3 spans 14 residues. Trimming stripped 0 bases from V and 8 bases from J, with 12 bases between. CDR1 and CDR2 from the germline V gene are KGHDR and SFDVKD. The CDR3 region has the DNA TGTGCCACCAGTGATTTGCAGGGGTCCGGGGGCTACACCTTC. Amino acid sequence: CATSDLQGSGGYTF.

There are many counts of this clonotype. The V gene is TRBV6-6, the J gene TRBJ2-2; tentative D call: TRBD2 (6 bases). CDR3 size: 16 residues. The ends were cut back, 7 bases at V and 3 bases at J, with 18 bases in the middle. Germline assignment: CDR1 MNHNY and CDR2 SVGAGI (reference sequence). The CDR3 reads CASIKTQAGYTGELFF. The CDR3 nucleotides read TGTGCCAGCATTAAGACCCAGGCGGGGTACACCGGGGAGCTGTTTTTT.

For the CDR3, the DNA is TGTGCCAGCAGCGCCCGGACAGGGGGCTACGAGCAGTACTTC. This gives the protein CASSARTGGYEQYF. The V and J genes are TRBV7-8 and TRBJ2-7, with TRBD1 identical over 10 bases. CDR1 is SGHVS, CDR2 FQNEAQ, per germline. V was clipped by 5 bases and J by 3 bases; unmatched bases: 4. The CDR3 covers 14 residues. The variable domain in full, completed from reference TRBV7-8 and TRBJ2-7, reads GAGVSQSPRYKVAKRGQDVALRCDPISGHVSLFWYQQALGQGPEFLTYFQNEAQLDKSGLPSDRFFAERPEGSVSTLKIQRTQQEDSAVYLCASSARTGGYEQYFGPGTRLTVT.

This chain links TRBV5-1 with TRBJ2-7; 11 nucleotides match TRBD1. The V and J ends lost 7 bases and 5 bases, in that order; junction bases with no gene match: 2. The length of the CDR3 is 12 residues. Germline V gives CDR1 SGHRS, CDR2 YFSETQ. The CDR3 coding sequence is TGCGCCAGCGGACAGGGGGCGGACGAGCAGTACTTC. This encodes CASGQGADEQYF.

The rearrangement joins TRBV10-3 to TRBJ1-5, with D uncertain. The germline V gene has CDR1 ENHRY and CDR2 SYGVKD. The CDR3 is 13 amino acids. V lost 6 bases to trimming and J lost 3 bases, with 9 bases between them. CDR3 protein: CAISLDLNQPQHF. In DNA, the CDR3 is TGTGCCATCAGCCTGGACCTCAATCAGCCCCAGCATTTT.

The chain couples TRBV11-2 to TRBJ2-1, with D uncertain. This CDR3 has 14 amino acids. V dropped 4 bases and J dropped 7 bases, with 14 bases sitting between them. Germline assignment: CDR1 SGHAT and CDR2 FQNNGV. As DNA, the CDR3 is TGTGCCAGCAGCTCCGCCTGGATGAGGAATGAGCAGTTCTTC. Encoded protein: CASSSAWMRNEQFF.

This clonotype was counted between two and nine times. At one of its ends the junction is not consistent with the germline gene, which may arise from a read error. The V gene is TRBV9, the J gene TRBJ2-2; D is possibly TRBD2 (6 bases). Looked up from germline, CDR1 is SGDLS and CDR2 is YYNGEE. The CDR3 has 14 residues. The CDR3 is CASSVRGGAGELFF. The CDR3 DNA follows: TGTGCCAGCAGCGTGAGGGGCGGGGCCGGGGAGCTGTTCTTT.

The rearrangement links TRBV4-3 to TRBJ2-7, with D tentatively TRBD1 (5 bases). CDR3 length: 15 residues. Germline CDR1 reads LGHNA; CDR2 reads YSLEER. The V and J ends lost 0 bases and 7 bases respectively, with 16 bases between them. CDR3 residues: CASSQETRAGEEQYF. CDR3 nucleotides: TGCGCCAGCAGCCAAGAAACCAGGGCAGGAGAAGAGCAGTACTTC.

This clonotype was found a few times. The chain has TRBV12-3 or TRBV12-4 and TRBJ2-7, with 9 bases that match TRBD1. V was pared by 10 bases and J by 4 bases, with 14 bases of the junction left unmatched. The CDR3 totals 15 residues. DNA of the CDR3: TGTGCCATCAGAAATTCGGGACAGGGAATATACGAGCAGTACTTC. Translating gives CAIRNSGQGIYEQYF.

The V and J genes are TRBV20-1 and TRBJ1-5, with 8 bases that match TRBD1. The germline gives CDR1 DFQATT, CDR2 SNEGSKA (reference sequence). The ends lost 4 bases at V and 2 bases at J; junction bases unmatched: 4. The CDR3 covers 14 residues. CDR3 in amino acids: CSAMVGQGNQPQHF. The CDR3 nucleotides read TGCAGTGCTATGGTGGGACAGGGCAATCAGCCCCAGCATTTT.

With respect to this clonotype: One end of the junction does not line up with germline, which may come from a read error. This chain links TRBV7-7 with TRBJ2-7; no clear D. The CDR3 length is 15 residues. From germline, CDR1 is SSHAT and CDR2 FNYEAQ (reference sequence). The chain's CDR3 is CASSPWAGSSYEQYF. In DNA, the CDR3 is TGTGCTAGCAGCCCTTGGGCAGGCAGCTCCTACGAGCAGTACTTC.